These T cell receptor beta chains were read from a single sample in a study of spatial heterogeneity in lung cancer. TCRdb ran MiXCR on the 5' RACE reads and lists one entry per CDR3 protein. The repertoire consists of a few thousand distinct CDR3 sequences, with about 8% occurring once and the leading ten covering about 60%. The input for sequencing was PBMCs, taken at surgery. Receptors were obtained from a female donor with early-stage non-small cell lung cancer. The CDR3 runs from the conserved cysteine through the conserved F or W. Fields, in order: clone size, V gene, J gene, D gene, CDR3 protein, CDR3 DNA. The D gene is left open where the match is weak. The listing skips clone size in some rows; elsewhere it reads once, few, many or a size class.

>many|TRBV6-2/TRBV6-3|TRBJ2-3|-
CASSYLTGADTQYF
TGTGCCAGCAGTTACCTAACCGGTGCAGATACGCAGTATTTT
>medium-sized|TRBV9|TRBJ2-7|-
CASSFRGGTYEQYF
TGTGCCAGCAGCTTCCGTGGGGGAACGTACGAGCAGTACTTC
>-|TRBV19|TRBJ2-3|TRBD2
CASSSRTSGEFDTQYF
TGTGCCAGTAGTTCCAGGACTAGCGGGGAGTTTGATACGCAGTATTTT
>medium-sized|TRBV4-1|TRBJ2-5|-
CASSQDSSSQYF
TGCGCCAGCAGCCAAGATTCGAGTTCTCAGTACTTC
>-|TRBV3-1|TRBJ2-7|-
CASSQVAQGFHEQYF
TGTGCCAGCAGCCAAGTCGCACAGGGATTCCACGAGCAGTACTTC
>many|TRBV12-3/TRBV12-4|TRBJ2-3|-
CASSRDPGDTQYF
TGTGCCAGCAGCCGGGACCCGGGAGATACGCAGTATTTT
>few|TRBV27|TRBJ1-5|TRBD1
CASSPLAGGLSQPQHF
TGTGCCAGCAGTCCCCTTGCAGGGGGCTTGAGTCAGCCCCAGCATTTT
>large|TRBV3-1|TRBJ1-5|-
CASSHVGFQPQHF
TGTGCCAGCAGCCATGTCGGGTTTCAGCCCCAGCATTTT
>many|TRBV24-1|TRBJ2-1|-
CATSDTAYNEQFF
TGTGCCACCAGTGATACCGCCTACAATGAGCAGTTCTTC
>medium-sized|TRBV20-1|TRBJ2-1|TRBD1
CSATIETVGVLGTGYEQFF
TGCAGTGCTACCATTGAGACCGTCGGAGTTTTAGGGACAGGGTACGAGCAGTTCTTC
>many|TRBV5-5|TRBJ2-3|-
CASSLVQDIGTDTQYF
TGTGCCAGCAGCTTGGTACAGGACATTGGCACAGATACGCAGTATTTT
>many|TRBV7-2|TRBJ1-5|-
CASSPEMNQPQHF
TGTGCCAGCAGCCCCGAAATGAATCAGCCCCAGCATTTT
>many|TRBV20-1|TRBJ2-7|TRBD2
CSARKGLVPYEQYF
TGCAGTGCTAGGAAGGGACTAGTCCCCTACGAGCAGTACTTC
>-|TRBV7-9|TRBJ2-3|-
CASSLTRADTQYF
TGTGCCAGCAGCTTGACACGGGCAGATACGCAGTATTTT
>many|TRBV20-1|TRBJ2-1|TRBD1
CSAPKQGANEQFF
TGCAGTGCACCAAAACAGGGGGCCAATGAGCAGTTCTTC
>many|TRBV5-5|TRBJ1-1|-
CASSLQNSPFF
TGTGCCAGCAGCTTACAAAACAGCCCTTTCTTT
>many|TRBV3-1|TRBJ2-1|-
CASSQGIAEFF
TGTGCCAGCAGCCAAGGGATAGCGGAGTTCTTC
>many|TRBV6-2/TRBV6-3|TRBJ1-5|-
CASSWTQSNQPQHF
TGTGCCAGCAGTTGGACACAGAGCAATCAGCCCCAGCATTTT
>many|TRBV11-2|TRBJ2-1|-
CASSMVGVNEQFF
TGTGCCAGCAGTATGGTGGGGGTGAATGAGCAGTTCTTC
>-|TRBV10-3|TRBJ2-5|TRBD1
CAISESGTAQGETQYF
TGTGCCATCAGTGAGTCGGGGACAGCCCAGGGGGAGACCCAGTACTTC
>many|TRBV29-1|TRBJ2-3|TRBD1
CSVEFGSGGPDTQYF
TGCAGCGTTGAATTCGGCTCAGGGGGCCCAGATACGCAGTATTTT
>many|TRBV7-2|TRBJ2-2|TRBD2
CASSPRLAGDTGELFF
TGTGCCAGCAGCCCCCGACTAGCGGGGGACACCGGGGAGCTGTTTTTT
>medium-sized|TRBV7-9|TRBJ1-6|-
CASSLSGSQYNSPLHF
TGTGCCAGCAGCTTAAGCGGGAGTCAATATAATTCACCCCTCCACTTT
>many|TRBV2|TRBJ2-2|TRBD2
CASKGGTTITGELFF
TGTGCCAGCAAGGGAGGGACCACTATCACCGGGGAGCTGTTTTTT
>many|TRBV30|TRBJ2-1|TRBD1
CAWSEQGNEQFF
TGTGCCTGGAGTGAACAGGGGAATGAGCAGTTCTTC
>medium-sized|TRBV27|TRBJ1-5|-
CASSLRLDSNQPQHF
TGTGCCAGCAGTTTACGACTGGATAGCAATCAGCCCCAGCATTTT
>many|TRBV18|TRBJ2-5|-
CASSPPQETQYF
TGTGCCAGCTCACCCCCCCAAGAGACCCAGTACTTC
>many|TRBV12-3/TRBV12-4|TRBJ1-5|-
CATNTAGQPQHF
TGTGCCACCAACACGGCAGGTCAGCCCCAGCATTTT
>many|TRBV4-3|TRBJ1-3|-
CASSHIGGAGNTIYF
TGCGCCAGCAGCCACATAGGGGGAGCTGGAAACACCATATATTTT
>once|TRBV5-4|TRBJ2-1|-
CASSHPPPEERFF
TGTGCCAGCAGCCACCCTCCACCGGAGGAGCGGTTCTTC
>-|TRBV7-2|TRBJ2-3|-
CAITKGGADTQYF
TGTGCCATCACTAAGGGGGGCGCAGATACGCAGTATTTT
>medium-sized|TRBV6-5|TRBJ1-2|-
CASSYSGGVINYGYTF
TGTGCCAGCAGTTACTCCGGGGGAGTCATTAACTATGGCTACACCTTC
>medium-sized|TRBV6-5|TRBJ1-4|-
CASSYSGQINEKLFF
TGTGCCAGCAGTTACTCGGGTCAGATTAATGAAAAACTGTTTTTT
>medium-sized|TRBV7-9|TRBJ2-3|-
CASRGGASTDTQYF
TGTGCCAGCCGAGGCGGGGCTAGCACAGATACGCAGTATTTT
>many|TRBV6-6|TRBJ1-5|-
CASSSGGPGSNQPQHF
TGTGCCAGCAGTTCCGGGGGGCCAGGGAGCAATCAGCCCCAGCATTTT
>many|TRBV7-8|TRBJ2-3|TRBD2
CASSLVSGGGADTQYF
TGTGCCAGCAGCTTAGTTAGCGGGGGGGGCGCAGATACGCAGTATTTT
>many|TRBV7-2|TRBJ1-1|TRBD1
CASSSRQGSAEAFF
TGTGCCAGCAGCTCAAGACAGGGGAGCGCTGAAGCTTTCTTT
>few|TRBV7-2|TRBJ2-4|-
CASSLGAKNIQYF
TGTGCCAGCAGCTTAGGGGCCAAAAACATTCAGTACTTC
>many|TRBV6-2/TRBV6-3|TRBJ1-4|-
CASSQNTGKTNEKLFF
TGTGCCAGCAGTCAAAACACAGGGAAGACGAATGAAAAACTGTTTTTT
>-|TRBV12-3/TRBV12-4|TRBJ2-1|-
CASSLIYNEQFF
TGTGCCAGCAGTTTGATCTACAATGAGCAGTTCTTC
>-|TRBV7-2|TRBJ2-7|-
CASSLGSGSGMYKQYF
TGTGCCAGCAGCTTAGGGTCAGGGAGTGGCATGTACAAGCAGTACTTC
>few|TRBV3-1|TRBJ1-6|TRBD1
CASSQEPRDSYNSPLHF
TGTGCCAGCAGCCAAGAGCCCCGGGACAGCTATAATTCACCCCTCCACTTT
>medium-sized|TRBV5-1|TRBJ1-6|TRBD1
CASSLEPGQGNSPLHF
TGCGCCAGCAGCTTGGAACCGGGACAGGGTAATTCACCCCTCCACTTT
>many|TRBV4-3|TRBJ2-5|-
CASSQGLGKETQYF
TGCGCCAGCAGCCAAGGTTTGGGAAAAGAGACCCAGTACTTC
>many|TRBV29-1|TRBJ2-1|TRBD2
CSGQLGGYYNEQFF
TGCAGCGGTCAGCTGGGGGGGTACTACAATGAGCAGTTCTTC
>many|TRBV13|TRBJ2-1|TRBD1
CASGDRASKPDNEQFF
TGTGCCAGCGGTGACAGGGCCTCTAAGCCCGACAATGAGCAGTTCTTC
>medium-sized|TRBV27|TRBJ2-7|-
CASSLSGTLYEQYF
TGTGCCAGCAGTTTATCGGGCACCCTATACGAGCAGTACTTC
>many|TRBV7-9|TRBJ2-1|TRBD2
CASSARRLAGDPNEQFF
TGTGCCAGCAGCGCACGAAGGCTAGCGGGGGACCCCAATGAGCAGTTCTTC
>many|TRBV2|TRBJ2-7|-
CASRTASYEQYF
TGTGCCAGCAGGACCGCGAGCTACGAGCAGTACTTC
>many|TRBV6-5|TRBJ2-5|TRBD2
CASRYPGGLGETQYF
TGTGCCAGCAGATATCCGGGGGGGCTTGGAGAGACCCAGTACTTC
>-|TRBV7-2|TRBJ2-7|-
CASTPVSGGYDEQYF
TGTGCCAGCACCCCCGTCTCCGGAGGGTATGACGAGCAGTACTTC
>medium-sized|TRBV7-9|TRBJ2-5|TRBD2
CASSATSGDETQYF
TGTGCCAGCAGCGCGACTAGCGGGGATGAGACCCAGTACTTC
>-|TRBV11-3|TRBJ1-6|-
CASSLGPRARGDSPLHF
TGTGCCAGCAGCTTAGGCCCCCGGGCAAGGGGAGATTCACCCCTCCACTTT
>medium-sized|TRBV19|TRBJ2-2|TRBD1
CASSTDRASGELFF
TGTGCCAGTAGTACGGACAGGGCTTCCGGGGAGCTGTTTTTT